This T cell receptor beta chain was sequenced for a study of cytomegalovirus exposure and HLA in healthy donors. Study results and caveats: Cytomegalovirus-associated TCR beta chains were listed, numbering 150 to 200. Three chains linked to CMV were shown in vitro to be specific for CMV antigens.

A note on this clone: Its antigen is unknown.

TCRdb keeps only in-frame clones here, not all; method: immunoSEQ multiplex PCR. Among approximately 150,000 clones listed, 80% to 85% were seen once. Source material: PBMCs. This clonotype originated in a man between 25 and 39 years old in good health and CMV-seropositive.

The CDR3 DNA reads as TGTGCCAGCGCTCCGGGACAGGGGGTCCAGCCCCAGCATTTT. Residues: CASAPGQGVQPQHF. The J gene is TRBJ1-5, the V gene TRBV28; 11 nucleotides match TRBD1. This CDR3 has 14 amino acids. CDR1 is MDHEN, CDR2 SYDVKM, per germline. V dropped 8 bases and J dropped 7; count of bases not matched to a gene: 7. Based on the CDR3 plus reference TRBV28 and TRBJ1-5, the full variable domain is DVKVTQSSRYLVKRTGEKVFLECVQDMDHENMFWYRQDPGLGLRLIYFSYDVKMKEKGDIPEGYSVSREKKERFSLILESASTNQTSMYLCASAPGQGVQPQHFGDGTRLSIL.